Shown below are 12 T cell receptor beta chains from a single sample sequenced in a study of blood T cell repertoires in COVID-19. Method: immunoSEQ multiplex PCR; TCRdb's copy keeps in-frame clones and lacks some. The sample lists approximately 150,000 clones, 88% occurring once. Sequencing input: peripheral blood. These receptors were collected from a man aged 65-85 years with active COVID-19.

The chain uses TRBV2 and TRBJ2-3; TRBD2 matches 13 bases. This CDR3 has 16 residues. Trimming cost V 6 bases and J 6 bases; bases outside gene matches: 9. Germline lookup yields CDR1 SNHLY and CDR2 FYNNEI. DNA of the CDR3: TGTGCCAGCAGGGGGGGACTAGCGGGATCTATGGATACGCAGTATTTT. It encodes CASRGGLAGSMDTQYF.

The chain recombines TRBV11-2 with TRBJ1-4; 10 nucleotides line up with TRBD1. V shed 5 bases, J shed 5 bases, and the junction held 8 bases outside the gene matches. Germline CDR1 reads SGHAT; CDR2 reads FQNNGV. The CDR3 is 16 residues long. The CDR3: CASSPTSGQGNEKLFF. DNA for the CDR3: TGTGCCAGCAGCCCGACCTCGGGACAGGGGAATGAAAAACTGTTTTTT.

The chain is built from TRBV28 and TRBJ2-7, with 9 nucleotides matching TRBD1. The CDR3 consists of 12 residues. Germline CDR1 MDHEN, CDR2 SYDVKM. V was clipped by 6 bases and J by 11 bases; unmatched bases: 8. The CDR3 nucleotides are TGTGCCAGCAGACTTACAGGGGGCTTAGAGTACTTC. Amino acid sequence: CASRLTGGLEYF.

This clone appeared once. At one of its ends the junction is not consistent with the germline gene, which may arise from a read error. The chain recombines TRBV20-1 with TRBJ2-3, with 7 bases identical to TRBD2. Per germline, CDR1 DFQATT and CDR2 SNEGSKA (reference sequence). This CDR3 has 11 residues. This chain's CDR3 is CGLAVTDTQYF. The CDR3 nucleotides read TGTGGGCTAGCGGTAACAGATACGCAGTATTTT.

The chain combines TRBV28 with TRBJ1-6, with D unclear. Deletions cut 9 bases from V and 0 bases from J, with 9 bases between. CDR3 length: 14 amino acids. Looked up from germline, CDR1 is MDHEN and CDR2 is SYDVKM. The CDR3 coding sequence is TGTGCCAGTAGGAGGAGCTCCTATAATTCACCCCTCCACTTT. Translating it yields CASRRSSYNSPLHF.

V is TRBV30 and J is TRBJ2-1; D might be TRBD1 (8 bases). The CDR3 runs to 13 residues. The V gene's germline CDR1 is GTSNPN and CDR2 SVGIG (reference sequence). Deletions cut 0 bases from V and 16 bases from J, with 19 bases between. CDR3 in DNA: TGTGCCTGGAGTGTAGAAGCGGGACAGGAGGAATTCTTC. It is translated as CAWSVEAGQEEFF. Complete variable domain (other parts from reference TRBV30 and TRBJ2-1): SQTIHQWPATLVQPVGSPLSLECTVEGTSNPNLYWYRQAAGRGLQLLFYSVGIGQISSEVPQNLSASRPQDRQFILSSKKLLLSDSGFYLCAWSVEAGQEEFFGPGTRLTVL.

The chain is built from TRBV5-8 and TRBJ1-5; TRBD1 agrees at 9 bases. Trimming took 4 bases from V and 6 from J; bases not matched to a gene: 8. The CDR3 is 15 amino acids. The germline V gene encodes CDR1 SGHTS and CDR2 YDEGEE. In DNA, the CDR3 is TGTGCCAGCAGCGCCACAGGGGGCAAGGGTCAGCCCCAGCATTTT. Protein: CASSATGGKGQPQHF.

V is TRBV24-1 and J is TRBJ2-1; 10 nucleotides agree with TRBD1. The V and J ends lost 4 bases and 8 bases, in that order; junction bases with no gene match: 10. CDR1 is KGHDR and CDR2 is SFDVKD in the germline V gene. This CDR3 is built from 16 residues. The chain's CDR3 is CATSDSRDRGRDEQFF. The DNA for the CDR3 is TGTGCCACCAGTGACTCACGGGACAGGGGTAGGGATGAGCAGTTCTTC.

The chain uses TRBV28 and TRBJ2-5, with D tentatively TRBD2 (6 bases). The CDR3 consists of 14 residues. From germline, CDR1 is MDHEN and CDR2 SYDVKM. Trimming shortened V by 4 bases and J by 2 bases, and 11 bases separated the two germline ends. This CDR3 is CASSWMGGQETQYF. In nucleotides, the CDR3 is TGTGCCAGCAGTTGGATGGGGGGACAAGAGACCCAGTACTTC.

V usage is TRBV18 and J usage is TRBJ1-2; 10 nucleotides match TRBD1. CDR1 is KGHSH and CDR2 is LQKENI in the germline V gene. The CDR3 has 16 amino acids. J gave up 1 base and V 2 bases, and 4 bases lay outside the gene matches. The CDR3 coding sequence is TGTGCCAGCTCACCAACCGGACAGGGGGTTAACTATGGCTACACCTTC. As protein: CASSPTGQGVNYGYTF.

V usage is TRBV6-5 and J usage is TRBJ2-1; 7 bases agree with TRBD1. V lost 8 bases and J lost 1; bases outside the gene matches: 5. The CDR3 loop spans 14 amino acids. Germline V lookup: CDR1 MNHEY, CDR2 SVGAGI. CDR3 bases: TGTGCCAGCCTTCCGGGACAGTCCTACAATGAGCAGTTCTTC. Translation gives CASLPGQSYNEQFF.

This clone was counted only a few times. The chain joins TRBV2 to TRBJ2-7, with a possible D match to TRBD2 (7 bases). The CDR3 contains 14 residues. Germline CDR1 and CDR2: SNHLY and FYNNEI. Trimming took 1 base from V and 2 from J, leaving 9 bases between them. In DNA, the CDR3 is TGTGCCAGCAGTGAAGAGGGGGGGGCCTACGAGCAGTACTTC. It specifies CASSEEGGAYEQYF. Combining the CDR3 with reference TRBV2 and TRBJ2-7 gives the whole variable domain EPEVTQTPSHQVTQMGQEVILRCVPISNHLYFYWYRQILGQKVEFLVSFYNNEISEKSEIFDDQFSVERPDGSNFTLKIRSTKLEDSAMYFCASSEEGGAYEQYFGPGTRLTVT.